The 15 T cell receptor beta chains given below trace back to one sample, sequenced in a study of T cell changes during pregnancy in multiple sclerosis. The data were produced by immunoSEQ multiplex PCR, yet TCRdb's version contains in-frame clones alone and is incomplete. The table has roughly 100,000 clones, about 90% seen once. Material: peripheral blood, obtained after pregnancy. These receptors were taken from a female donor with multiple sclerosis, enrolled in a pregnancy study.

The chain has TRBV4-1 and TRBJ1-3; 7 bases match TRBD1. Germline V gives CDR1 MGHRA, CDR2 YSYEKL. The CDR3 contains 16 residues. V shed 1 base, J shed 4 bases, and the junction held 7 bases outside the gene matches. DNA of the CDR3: TGCGCCAGCAGCCAAGTCCCGACAGGGATCGGAAACACCATATATTTT. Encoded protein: CASSQVPTGIGNTIYF.

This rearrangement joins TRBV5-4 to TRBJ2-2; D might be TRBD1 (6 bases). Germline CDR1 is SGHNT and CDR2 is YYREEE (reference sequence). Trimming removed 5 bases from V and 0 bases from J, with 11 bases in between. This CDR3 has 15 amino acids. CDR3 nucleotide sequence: TGTGCCAGCAGGTATGGACAGCCGAACACCGGGGAGCTGTTTTTT. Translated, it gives CASRYGQPNTGELFF.

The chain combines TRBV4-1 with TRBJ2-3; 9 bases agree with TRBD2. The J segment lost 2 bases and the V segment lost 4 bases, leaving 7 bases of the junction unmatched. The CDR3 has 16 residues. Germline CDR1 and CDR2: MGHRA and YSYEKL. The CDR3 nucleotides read TGCGCCAGCAGCCGCTTAGCGGGAGCCACCACAGATACGCAGTATTTT. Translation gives CASSRLAGATTDTQYF.

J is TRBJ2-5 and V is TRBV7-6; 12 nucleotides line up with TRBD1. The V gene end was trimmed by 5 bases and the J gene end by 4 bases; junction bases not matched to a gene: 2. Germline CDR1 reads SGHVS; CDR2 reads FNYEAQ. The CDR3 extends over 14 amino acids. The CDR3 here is CASSRDRGLETQYF. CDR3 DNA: TGTGCCAGCAGCCGGGACAGGGGGCTAGAGACCCAGTACTTC.

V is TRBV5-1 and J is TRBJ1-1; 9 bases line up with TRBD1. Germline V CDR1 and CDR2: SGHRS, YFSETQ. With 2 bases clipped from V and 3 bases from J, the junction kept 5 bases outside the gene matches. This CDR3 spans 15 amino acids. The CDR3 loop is CASSLQGAQHTEAFF. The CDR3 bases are TGCGCCAGCAGCTTACAGGGGGCGCAGCACACTGAAGCTTTCTTT.

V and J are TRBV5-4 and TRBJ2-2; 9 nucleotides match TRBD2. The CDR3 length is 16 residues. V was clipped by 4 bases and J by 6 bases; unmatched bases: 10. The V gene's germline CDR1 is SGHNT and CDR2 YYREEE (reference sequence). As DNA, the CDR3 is TGTGCCAGCAGCGCGGGACTAGCCCCACTCCCCGGGGAGCTGTTTTTT. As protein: CASSAGLAPLPGELFF.

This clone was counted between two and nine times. CDR3 in amino acids: CASSGNYEQYF. Written as DNA, the CDR3 is TGTGCCAGTAGTGGCAACTACGAGCAGTACTTC. This chain connects TRBV19 to TRBJ2-7; D gene ambiguous. The germline V gene encodes CDR1 LNHDA and CDR2 SQIVND (reference sequence). The V end was cut by 5 bases, the J end by 3 bases, with 5 bases between. This CDR3 contains 11 residues.

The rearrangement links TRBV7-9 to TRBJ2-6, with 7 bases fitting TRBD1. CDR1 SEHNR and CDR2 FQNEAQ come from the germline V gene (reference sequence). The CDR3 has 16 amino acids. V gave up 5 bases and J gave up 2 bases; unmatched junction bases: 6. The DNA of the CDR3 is TGTGCCAGCAGCCGCCGAGGGGGCGCTGGGGCCAACGTCCTGACTTTC. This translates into CASSRRGGAGANVLTF.

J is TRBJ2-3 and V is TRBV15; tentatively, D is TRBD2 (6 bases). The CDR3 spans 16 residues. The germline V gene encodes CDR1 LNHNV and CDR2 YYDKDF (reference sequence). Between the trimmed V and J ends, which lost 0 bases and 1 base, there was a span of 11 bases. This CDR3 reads CATSREDSGRTDTQYF. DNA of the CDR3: TGTGCCACCAGCAGAGAGGATAGCGGACGCACAGATACGCAGTATTTT.

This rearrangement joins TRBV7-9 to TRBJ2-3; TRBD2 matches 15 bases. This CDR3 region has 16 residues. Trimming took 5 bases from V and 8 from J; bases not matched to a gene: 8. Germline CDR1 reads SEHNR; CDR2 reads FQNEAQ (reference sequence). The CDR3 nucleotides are TGTGCCAGCAGCCTGACCCAGGGACTAGCGGGAGGTACGCAGTATTTT. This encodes CASSLTQGLAGGTQYF. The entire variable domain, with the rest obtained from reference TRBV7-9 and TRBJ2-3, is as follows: DTGVSQNPRHKITKRGQNVTFRCDPISEHNRLYWYRQTLGQGPEFLTYFQNEAQLEKSRLLSDRFSAERPKGSFSTLEIQRTEQGDSAMYLCASSLTQGLAGGTQYFGPGTRLTVL.

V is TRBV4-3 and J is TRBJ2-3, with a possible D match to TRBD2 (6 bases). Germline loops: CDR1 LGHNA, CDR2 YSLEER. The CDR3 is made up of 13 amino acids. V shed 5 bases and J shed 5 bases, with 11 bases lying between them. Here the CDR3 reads CASSGRRGDTQYF. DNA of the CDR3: TGCGCCAGCAGCGGAAGGCGGGGAGATACGCAGTATTTT.

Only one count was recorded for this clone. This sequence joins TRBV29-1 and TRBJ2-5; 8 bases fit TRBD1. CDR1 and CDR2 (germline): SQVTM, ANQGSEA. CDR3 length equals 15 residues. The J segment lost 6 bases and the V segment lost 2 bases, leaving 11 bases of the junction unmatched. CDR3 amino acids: CSVESPDRAFKTQYF. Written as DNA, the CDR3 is TGCAGCGTTGAAAGCCCGGACAGGGCTTTCAAGACCCAGTACTTC.

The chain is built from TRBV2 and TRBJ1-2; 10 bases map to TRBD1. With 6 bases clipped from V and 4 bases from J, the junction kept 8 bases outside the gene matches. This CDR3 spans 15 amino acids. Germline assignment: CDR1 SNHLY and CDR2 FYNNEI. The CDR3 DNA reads TGTGCCAGCAGGCTACCGGGACAGGGGATCTATGGCTACACCTTC. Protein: CASRLPGQGIYGYTF.

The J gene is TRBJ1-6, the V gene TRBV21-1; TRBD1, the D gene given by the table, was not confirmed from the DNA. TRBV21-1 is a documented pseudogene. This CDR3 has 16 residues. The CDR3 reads CASSKTGTGKYSPLHF. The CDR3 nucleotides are TGTGCCAGCAGCAAGACCGGGACAGGGAAATATTCACCCCTCCACTTT.

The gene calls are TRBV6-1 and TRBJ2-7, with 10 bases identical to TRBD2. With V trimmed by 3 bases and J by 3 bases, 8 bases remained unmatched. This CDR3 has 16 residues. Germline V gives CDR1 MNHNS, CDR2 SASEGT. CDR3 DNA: TGTGCCAGCAGTGACATTACGGCTAGCGGGGGCTACGAGCAGTACTTC. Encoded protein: CASSDITASGGYEQYF.